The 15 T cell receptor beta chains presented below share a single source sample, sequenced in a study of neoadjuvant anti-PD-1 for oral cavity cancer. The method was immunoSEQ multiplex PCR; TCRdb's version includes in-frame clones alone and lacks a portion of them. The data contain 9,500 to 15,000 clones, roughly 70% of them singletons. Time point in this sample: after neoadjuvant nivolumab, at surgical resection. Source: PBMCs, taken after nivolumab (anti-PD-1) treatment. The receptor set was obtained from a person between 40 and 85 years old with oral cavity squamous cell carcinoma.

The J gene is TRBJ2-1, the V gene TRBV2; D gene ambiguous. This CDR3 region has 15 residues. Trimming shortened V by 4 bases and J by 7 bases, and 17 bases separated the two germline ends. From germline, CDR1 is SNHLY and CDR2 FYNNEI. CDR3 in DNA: TGTGCCAGCAGTGGTTTCAGAGGTAGGATTAATGAGCAGTTCTTC. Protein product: CASSGFRGRINEQFF. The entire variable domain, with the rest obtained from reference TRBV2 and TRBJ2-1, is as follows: EPEVTQTPSHQVTQMGQEVILRCVPISNHLYFYWYRQILGQKVEFLVSFYNNEISEKSEIFDDQFSVERPDGSNFTLKIRSTKLEDSAMYFCASSGFRGRINEQFFGPGTRLTVL.

The CDR3 nucleotides are TGCGCCAGCAGTGATAGGGGCAGGGGTGGGGAGACCCAGTACTTC. Residues: CASSDRGRGGETQYF. The chain joins TRBV10-2 to TRBJ2-5; TRBD1 is a possible D gene (6 bases). Deletions cut 3 bases from V and 5 bases from J, with 16 bases between. This CDR3 is built from 15 residues. The V gene's germline CDR1 is WSHSY and CDR2 SAAADI.

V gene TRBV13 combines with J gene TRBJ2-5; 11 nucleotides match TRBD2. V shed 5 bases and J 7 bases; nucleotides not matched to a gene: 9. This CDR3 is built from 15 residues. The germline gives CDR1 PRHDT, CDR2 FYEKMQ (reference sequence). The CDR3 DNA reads TGTGCCAGCAGCCTAGCGGGAGGCTCCGGGGCGACCCAGTACTTC. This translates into CASSLAGGSGATQYF.

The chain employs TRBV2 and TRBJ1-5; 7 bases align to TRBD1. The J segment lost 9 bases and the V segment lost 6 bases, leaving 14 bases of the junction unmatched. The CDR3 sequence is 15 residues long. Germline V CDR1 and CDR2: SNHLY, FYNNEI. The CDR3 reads CASSPWDSESSPQHF. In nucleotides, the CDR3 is TGTGCCAGCAGCCCATGGGACAGCGAGTCATCGCCCCAGCATTTT.

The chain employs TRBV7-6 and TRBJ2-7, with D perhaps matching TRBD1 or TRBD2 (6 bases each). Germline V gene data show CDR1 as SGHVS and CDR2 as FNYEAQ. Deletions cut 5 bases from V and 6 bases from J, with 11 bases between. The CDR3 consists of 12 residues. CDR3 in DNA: TGTGCCAGCAGCGGTGGGGGGCCCGAGCAGTACTTC. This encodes CASSGGGPEQYF.

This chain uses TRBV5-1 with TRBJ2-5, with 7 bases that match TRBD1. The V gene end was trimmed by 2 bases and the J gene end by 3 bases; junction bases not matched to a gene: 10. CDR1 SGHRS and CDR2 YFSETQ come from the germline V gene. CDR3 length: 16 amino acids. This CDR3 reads CASSFSPQGVKETQYF. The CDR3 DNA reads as TGCGCCAGCAGCTTCTCCCCCCAGGGGGTAAAAGAGACCCAGTACTTC.

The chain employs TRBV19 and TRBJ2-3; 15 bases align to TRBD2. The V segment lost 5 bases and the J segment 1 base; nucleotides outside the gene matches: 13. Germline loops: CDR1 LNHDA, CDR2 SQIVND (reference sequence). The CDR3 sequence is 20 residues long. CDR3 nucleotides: TGTGCCAGTAGTTCCCGGCGATCCGGGACTAGCGGGAGGCGCACAGATACGCAGTATTTT. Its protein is CASSSRRSGTSGRRTDTQYF.

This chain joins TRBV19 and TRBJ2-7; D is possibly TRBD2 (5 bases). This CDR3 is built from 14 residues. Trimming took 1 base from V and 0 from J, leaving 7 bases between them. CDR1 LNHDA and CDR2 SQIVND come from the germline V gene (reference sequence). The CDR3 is CASSIVGSSYEQYF. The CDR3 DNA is TGTGCCAGTAGTATAGTTGGGAGCTCCTACGAGCAGTACTTC. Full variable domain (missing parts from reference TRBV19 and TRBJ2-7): DGGITQSPKYLFRKEGQNVTLSCEQNLNHDAMYWYRQDPGQGLRLIYYSQIVNDFQKGDIAEGYSVSREKKESFPLTVTSAQKNPTAFYLCASSIVGSSYEQYFGPGTRLTVT.

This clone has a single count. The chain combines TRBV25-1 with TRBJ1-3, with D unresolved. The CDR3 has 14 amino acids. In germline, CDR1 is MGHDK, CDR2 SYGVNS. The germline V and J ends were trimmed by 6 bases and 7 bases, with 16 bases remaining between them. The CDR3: CASSGGRLWNTIYF. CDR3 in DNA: TGTGCCAGCAGCGGCGGAAGATTATGGAACACCATATATTTT.

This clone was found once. CDR3 sequence reads: CASSSTGGEGTEAFF. As DNA, the CDR3 is TGCGCCAGCAGCTCAACAGGGGGCGAGGGCACTGAAGCTTTCTTT. The chain is built from TRBV5-1 and TRBJ1-1, with TRBD1 matching over 9 bases. V shed 3 bases and J 4 bases; nucleotides not matched to a gene: 7. CDR3 length: 15 residues. Germline CDR1 is SGHRS and CDR2 is YFSETQ.

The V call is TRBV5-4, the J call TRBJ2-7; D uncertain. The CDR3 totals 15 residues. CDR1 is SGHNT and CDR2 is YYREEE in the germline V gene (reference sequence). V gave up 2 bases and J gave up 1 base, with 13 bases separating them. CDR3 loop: CASSFVGARSYEQYF. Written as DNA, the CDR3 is TGTGCCAGCAGCTTCGTTGGAGCGAGATCCTACGAGCAGTACTTC.

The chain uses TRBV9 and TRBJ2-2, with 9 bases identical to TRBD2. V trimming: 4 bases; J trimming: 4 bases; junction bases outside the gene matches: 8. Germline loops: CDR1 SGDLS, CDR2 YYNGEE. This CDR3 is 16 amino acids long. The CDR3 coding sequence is TGTGCCAGCAGCACTCGGACTAGCGTGGGCACCGGGGAGCTGTTTTTT. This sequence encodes CASSTRTSVGTGELFF.

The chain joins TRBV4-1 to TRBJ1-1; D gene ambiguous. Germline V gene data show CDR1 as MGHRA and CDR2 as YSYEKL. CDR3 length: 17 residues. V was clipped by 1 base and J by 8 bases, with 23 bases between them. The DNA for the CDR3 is TGCGCCAGCAGCCAAGTCACAGCCTTTGTGTCATTCAGGGAAGCTTTCTTT. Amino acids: CASSQVTAFVSFREAFF.

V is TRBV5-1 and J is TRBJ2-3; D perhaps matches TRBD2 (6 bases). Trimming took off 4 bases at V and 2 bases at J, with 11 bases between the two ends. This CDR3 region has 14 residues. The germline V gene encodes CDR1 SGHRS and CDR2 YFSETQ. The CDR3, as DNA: TGCGCCAGCAGCGGGGACTGGACCACAGATACGCAGTATTTT. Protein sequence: CASSGDWTTDTQYF.

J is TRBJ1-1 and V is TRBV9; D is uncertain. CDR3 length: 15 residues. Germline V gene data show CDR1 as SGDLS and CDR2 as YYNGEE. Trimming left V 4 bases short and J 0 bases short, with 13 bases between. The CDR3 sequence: CASSPFAGLNTEAFF. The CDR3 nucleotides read TGTGCCAGCAGCCCGTTTGCGGGCCTGAACACTGAAGCTTTCTTT.